The 16 T cell receptor beta chains below all came from one sample that was sequenced in a study of T-cell reconstitution after alpha-beta-depleted transplantation in children listed by TCRdb under 2016. The method behind the library was PCR. The reads were generated on an Illumina HiSeq 2500. TCR library preparation used molecular barcoding, with unique molecular identifiers applied to normalize quantification of the TCRbeta repertoire. TCRdb applied fastp at Q25 and MiXCR to the public reads, then kept only in-frame beta chains. Duplicate CDR3 protein sequences are folded into a single record with the most common DNA and genes. Across this sample there are about a million distinct CDR3 sequences, with about 29% seen only once. Roughly 27% of the sample rests with the top ten. The sample's treatment or condition label, in plain terms: allogeneic hematopoietic cell transplantation with graft depleted of TCRalphabeta T cells and CD19 B cells.

The sequencing here drew on PBMCs, mostly from graft donor cells, taken 360 days after TCRalphabeta/CD19-depleted stem cell transplant. All receptors derive from a boy younger than two who had a stem cell transplant for SCID, so the T cells may come from the graft donor.

This clonotype was observed a single time. The chain uses TRBV11-1 and TRBJ1-2, with 10 bases that match TRBD1. Looked up from germline, CDR1 is SGHAT and CDR2 is FQDESV (reference sequence). V lost 5 bases, J lost 1 base, and 13 bases stayed unmatched. The CDR3 length is 18 residues. CDR3 sequence reads: CASSRRRDRGDHNYGYTF. CDR3 bases: TGTGCCAGCAGCCGCCGAAGGGACAGGGGTGACCATAACTATGGCTACACCTTC.

The chain uses TRBV28 and TRBJ2-7; 7 bases line up with TRBD1. The V segment lost 5 bases and the J segment 0 bases; nucleotides outside the gene matches: 10. Germline V gene data show CDR1 as MDHEN and CDR2 as SYDVKM. The CDR3 totals 16 residues. CDR3 sequence (DNA): TGTGCCAGCAGTAACCCCGACAGGGTCCCCTCCTACGAGCAGTACTTC. The encoded protein is CASSNPDRVPSYEQYF. Full variable domain (remainder filled in from reference TRBV28 and TRBJ2-7): DVKVTQSSRYLVKRTGEKVFLECVQDMDHENMFWYRQDPGLGLRLIYFSYDVKMKEKGDIPEGYSVSREKKERFSLILESASTNQTSMYLCASSNPDRVPSYEQYFGPGTRLTVT.

This clonotype occurred a few times. The rearrangement links TRBV10-3 to TRBJ2-7, with 7 nucleotides matching TRBD1. The CDR3 contains 14 residues. V shed 6 bases and J 2 bases; nucleotides not matched to a gene: 7. From germline, CDR1 is ENHRY and CDR2 SYGVKD. CDR3 in amino acids: CAIRPTGKPYEQYF. CDR3 nucleotides: TGTGCCATCAGACCGACAGGGAAGCCCTACGAGCAGTACTTC.

This chain joins TRBV4-2 and TRBJ2-7; TRBD1 agrees at 7 bases. The length of the CDR3 is 16 residues. Germline loops: CDR1 LGHNA, CDR2 YNFKEQ. The J segment lost 2 bases and the V segment lost 4 bases, leaving 11 bases of the junction unmatched. This CDR3 reads CASSPLGAGGPYEQYF. CDR3 DNA sequence: TGTGCCAGCAGCCCCCTAGGCGCAGGGGGACCCTACGAGCAGTACTTC.

The genes are TRBV25-1 and TRBJ2-5, with 14 bases matching TRBD2. CDR1 is MGHDK and CDR2 is SYGVNS in the germline V gene. The ends lost 6 bases at V and 5 bases at J; junction bases unmatched: 11. The CDR3 spans 17 residues. The CDR3 DNA reads as TGTGCCAGCAGGGATCCGGGACTAGCGGGGGAAGGGGAGACCCAGTACTTC. Its protein is CASRDPGLAGEGETQYF.

The chain carries TRBV12-3 or TRBV12-4 and TRBJ2-4; 8 nucleotides align to TRBD1. V was clipped by 4 bases and J by 2 bases; unmatched bases: 10. CDR3 length: 17 residues. CDR3: CASSSPRQGWTKNIQYF. The CDR3 DNA follows: TGTGCCAGCAGTTCCCCGAGACAGGGGTGGACCAAAAACATTCAGTACTTC.

V and J are TRBV2 and TRBJ1-1; D is perhaps TRBD1 (5 bases). Trimming took off 8 bases at V and 1 base at J, with 11 bases between the two ends. Germline CDR1 and CDR2: SNHLY and FYNNEI. The CDR3 covers 13 residues. CDR3 sequence reads: CASQGLPNTEAFF. CDR3 nucleotide sequence: TGTGCCAGCCAGGGACTCCCGAACACTGAAGCTTTCTTT.

The CDR3 nucleotides are TGCGCCAGCAGCTTAAGGGCCCCCACCGGGGAGCTGTTTTTT. Protein product: CASSLRAPTGELFF. This chain connects TRBV5-1 to TRBJ2-2; D is undetermined. Trimming stripped 2 bases from V and 4 bases from J, with 9 bases between. Germline V CDR1 and CDR2: SGHRS, YFSETQ. There are 14 residues in the CDR3.

A few counts support this clonotype. The rearrangement uses TRBV18 and TRBJ2-7; 8 bases match TRBD2. J lost 4 bases, V lost 4 bases, and 6 bases had no gene match. Germline V gene sequence: CDR1 KGHSH, CDR2 LQKENI. CDR3 size: 14 residues. CDR3 bases: TGTGCCAGCTCACACCGGGAGGGTACGTACGAGCAGTACTTC. Its protein product is CASSHREGTYEQYF.

This clonotype was counted only a few times. The chain links TRBV12-3 or TRBV12-4 to TRBJ2-1, with 10 bases lining up with TRBD1. The junction had 7 bases not matched to a gene; V was cut back by 3 bases and J by 2 bases. The CDR3 consists of 17 residues. CDR3 residues: CASSFGVGQGAYNEQFF. Here the CDR3 DNA reads TGTGCCAGCAGTTTTGGGGTCGGACAGGGGGCCTACAATGAGCAGTTCTTC.

The J gene is TRBJ2-2, the V gene TRBV2; D ambiguous. V lost 1 base, J lost 7 bases, and 13 bases lay in between. The CDR3 consists of 15 residues. Germline V gene sequence: CDR1 SNHLY, CDR2 FYNNEI. CDR3 nucleotide sequence: TGTGCCAGCAGTGAAGATTCGGTCCTAGGCGGGGAGCTGTTTTTT. Its protein product is CASSEDSVLGGELFF. Based on the CDR3 plus reference TRBV2 and TRBJ2-2, the full variable domain is EPEVTQTPSHQVTQMGQEVILRCVPISNHLYFYWYRQILGQKVEFLVSFYNNEISEKSEIFDDQFSVERPDGSNFTLKIRSTKLEDSAMYFCASSEDSVLGGELFFGEGSRLTVL.

The chain couples TRBV12-3 or TRBV12-4 to TRBJ1-1; D may be TRBD1 (5 bases). The CDR3 totals 13 residues. Trimming removed 3 bases at V and 11 bases at J, with 16 bases between. For the CDR3, the DNA is TGTGCCAGCAGTTTTGTTATGGTGGGGGAGGCTTTCTTT. Its protein product is CASSFVMVGEAFF.

This clonotype was counted between two and nine times. The chain recombines TRBV6-5 with TRBJ1-1; D may be TRBD1 (5 bases). CDR3 length equals 14 residues. V lost 1 base and J 5 bases, leaving 11 bases between the germline ends. The V gene's germline CDR1 is MNHEY and CDR2 SVGAGI. CDR3 bases: TGTGCCAGCAGTTACTTTCAGGGCTATACTGAAGCTTTCTTT. It is translated as CASSYFQGYTEAFF.

The rearrangement joins TRBV12-3 or TRBV12-4 to TRBJ2-5; the match to TRBD2 covers 7 bases. With 1 base clipped from V and 3 bases from J, the junction kept 11 bases outside the gene matches. The CDR3 is 17 amino acids. The CDR3 DNA reads TGTGCCAGCAGTTTAGAATCCCCCTGTGCGGGGGAAGAGACCCAGTACTTC. Protein product: CASSLESPCAGEETQYF.

This clonotype was seen ten or more times. J is TRBJ2-6 and V is TRBV9, with D possibly TRBD1 on 6 matching bases. The CDR3 length is 16 residues. V was pared by 4 bases and J by 0 bases, with 11 bases between. Germline loops: CDR1 SGDLS, CDR2 YYNGEE. Here the CDR3 reads CASSFLGASGANVLTF. CDR3 in DNA: TGTGCCAGCAGCTTTCTGGGGGCCTCTGGGGCCAACGTCCTGACTTTC.

This clonotype was counted only a few times. The chain recombines TRBV5-1 with TRBJ2-5, with 7 bases that match TRBD2. Trimming removed 4 bases from V and 5 bases from J; junction bases left unmatched: 8. The germline gives CDR1 SGHRS, CDR2 YFSETQ. The CDR3 sequence is 14 residues long. In nucleotides, the CDR3 is TGCGCCAGCAGCCCTCAGACTAGCTCGGAGACCCAGTACTTC. Translating it yields CASSPQTSSETQYF.